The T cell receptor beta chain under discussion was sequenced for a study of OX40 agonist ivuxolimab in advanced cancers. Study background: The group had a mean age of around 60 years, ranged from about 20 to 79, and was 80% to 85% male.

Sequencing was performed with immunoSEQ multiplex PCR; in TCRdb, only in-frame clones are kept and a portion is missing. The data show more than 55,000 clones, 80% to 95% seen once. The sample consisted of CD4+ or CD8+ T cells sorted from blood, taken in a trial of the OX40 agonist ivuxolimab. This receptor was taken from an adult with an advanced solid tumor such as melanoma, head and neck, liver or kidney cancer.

The DNA of the CDR3 is TGCAGCGTCATTAACCTCTCTAGCGGGTCCTCCTACGAGCAGTACTTC. Its protein product is CSVINLSSGSSYEQYF. The J gene is TRBJ2-7, the V gene TRBV29-1; 8 nucleotides line up with TRBD2. The CDR3 spans 16 residues. The V gene's germline CDR1 is SQVTM and CDR2 ANQGSEA. V shed 6 bases and J 0 bases; nucleotides not matched to a gene: 13.